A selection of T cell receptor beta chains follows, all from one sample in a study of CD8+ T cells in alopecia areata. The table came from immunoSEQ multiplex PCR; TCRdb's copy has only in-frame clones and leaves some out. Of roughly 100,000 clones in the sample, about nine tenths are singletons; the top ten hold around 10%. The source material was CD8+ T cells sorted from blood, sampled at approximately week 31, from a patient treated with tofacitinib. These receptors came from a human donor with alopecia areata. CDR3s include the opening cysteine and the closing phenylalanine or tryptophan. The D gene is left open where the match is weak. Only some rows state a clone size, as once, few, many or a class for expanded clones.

TGTGCCAGTAGTATATCGGGCAGGGGGAGAACTGAAGCTTTCTTT CASSISGRGRTEAFF TRBV19 TRBD1 - TRBJ1-1
TGCAGCGTTGAATCCACAGTTTATGGCTACACCTTC CSVESTVYGYTF TRBV29-1 - - TRBJ1-2
TGTGCCAGCAGCTTAGATACTCTCCTAGCGGCGATCAACAATGAGCAGTTCTTC CASSLDTLLAAINNEQFF TRBV7-2 TRBD2 - TRBJ2-1
TGCAGCGTAGATAGCGGGAGGCCCACAGATACGCAGTATTTT CSVDSGRPTDTQYF TRBV29-1 TRBD2 - TRBJ2-3
TGCAGCGTTGAGTCACTAGCGGGAAACACCGGGGAGCTGTTTTTT CSVESLAGNTGELFF TRBV29-1 TRBD2 - TRBJ2-2
TGCGCCAGCAGCCAAGATCAGTCCCTAGCAGTGGATGAGCAGTTCTTC CASSQDQSLAVDEQFF TRBV4-1 - - TRBJ2-1
TGTGCCAGCAGTGAAAATAGCGGGGGGGCCAATGAGCAGTTCTTC CASSENSGGANEQFF TRBV6-4 TRBD2 - TRBJ2-1
TGTGCCAGCAGCCCCCTCGGGCAGGGACCGGAGTCGTACACTGAAGCTTTCTTT CASSPLGQGPESYTEAFF TRBV7-2 - - TRBJ1-1
TGTGCCAGCAGTGAACCGTCGTCCGCAGGGTATAATTCACCCCTCCACTTT CASSEPSSAGYNSPLHF TRBV6-1 - - TRBJ1-6
TGTGCCAGCAGTTCGGGCCCAACCCATAGGGATGGCTACACCTTC CASSSGPTHRDGYTF TRBV27 - - TRBJ1-2
TGTGCCAGCAGCCCCGCCAAGGGAATAGTTAGCAATCAGCCCCAGCATTTT CASSPAKGIVSNQPQHF TRBV7-9 - - TRBJ1-5
TGTGCCAGTAGTATAGCGGGGGTAACCGGGGAGCTGTTTTTT CASSIAGVTGELFF TRBV19 - - TRBJ2-2
TGTGCCAGCAGCTTACTAGCGGAGTACCAAGAGACCCAGTACTTC CASSLLAEYQETQYF TRBV7-9 TRBD2 - TRBJ2-5
TGTGCCAGCAGCCGAGGACAGGGAAACTATGGCTACACCTTC CASSRGQGNYGYTF TRBV7-3 TRBD1 few TRBJ1-2
TGTGCCAGTAGTAAACCGGCCCTGTACAATGAGCAGTTCTTC CASSKPALYNEQFF TRBV19 - - TRBJ2-1
TGTGCCAGCAGCTTAGTGGCAGGGATGGGCCCCTACGAGCAGTACTTC CASSLVAGMGPYEQYF TRBV11-2 - few TRBJ2-7
TGTGCCAGCAGCCTAGCGGGGAGTTACAATGAGCAGTTCTTC CASSLAGSYNEQFF TRBV13 TRBD2 - TRBJ2-1
TGTGCCAGCAGTCCGGATAGGATAAACACAGATACGCAGTATTTT CASSPDRINTDTQYF TRBV5-6 - once TRBJ2-3
TGCGCCAGCAGCTTAGGAGATGGGTTAAATGAGCAGTTCTTC CASSLGDGLNEQFF TRBV5-1 - few TRBJ2-1
TGTGCCAGCAGCCCGGGACAGGTTCAGCCCCAGCATTTT CASSPGQVQPQHF TRBV7-6 TRBD1 - TRBJ1-5
TGTGCCAGCAGCGCGACTAGCGGGGGGGTGTCCTACAATGAGCAGTTCTTC CASSATSGGVSYNEQFF TRBV7-9 TRBD2 - TRBJ2-1
TGTGCCAGCAGCGCCCCTGGACAGGGGACGGCAGATACGCAGTATTTT CASSAPGQGTADTQYF TRBV9 TRBD1 - TRBJ2-3
TGTGCCAGCACTCCCACCGGACAGGGGCTATTCTCTGGAAACACCATATATTTT CASTPTGQGLFSGNTIYF TRBV27 TRBD1 - TRBJ1-3
TGTGCCAGTAGTATAGCGGGGCGCAGCACAGATACGCAGTATTTT CASSIAGRSTDTQYF TRBV19 - - TRBJ2-3
TGCGCCAGCAGTCCGGGAGGTGGGACACCGATTTACGAGCAGTACTTC CASSPGGGTPIYEQYF TRBV4-1 - - TRBJ2-7
TGTGCCAGCAGCTGGGGGAGGACCGGGGAGCTGTTTTTT CASSWGRTGELFF TRBV11-2 - - TRBJ2-2
TGTGCCAGCAGCTTCTCGGGACAGGACACCGGGGAGCTGTTTTTT CASSFSGQDTGELFF TRBV7-8 TRBD1 - TRBJ2-2
TGCGCCAGCAGCCAAGTAGGGCTAGCGGGTCTCAAGGACCACGAGCAGTACTTC CASSQVGLAGLKDHEQYF TRBV4-1 TRBD2 - TRBJ2-7
TGCGCCAGCAGCCAAGATCGGGGGGGAGGGCCCCACGAGCAGTACTTC CASSQDRGGGPHEQYF TRBV4-1 TRBD2 - TRBJ2-7
TGTGCCAGCAGTTTAGATTCAAACTATGGCTACACCTTC CASSLDSNYGYTF TRBV27 - - TRBJ1-2
TGCAGCGTTGAGGGAGGGTGGGAGGACCGAATTGAGCAGTTCTTC CSVEGGWEDRIEQFF TRBV29-1 TRBD2 - TRBJ2-1
TGTGCCAGCAGCTTACCGCAGGGATTCAATGAGCAGTTCTTC CASSLPQGFNEQFF TRBV7-9 - - TRBJ2-1
TGTGCCAGCAGCTCCGGTCTCTCGTACAATGAGCAGTTCTTC CASSSGLSYNEQFF TRBV13 - - TRBJ2-1
TGTGCCAGCAGCATCACGGGGGCCTCTGGGGCCAACGTCCTGACTTTC CASSITGASGANVLTF TRBV9 - - TRBJ2-6
TGTGCCAGCAGTGAAGGTCGACAGGCCCTGGTAATGGAGTTCTTC CASSEGRQALVMEFF TRBV2 - - TRBJ2-1
TGTGCTAGTGGTTTGTCCGCCGGGGAGCTGTTTTTT CASGLSAGELFF TRBV12-5 - - TRBJ2-2
TGTGCCAGCAGCTTCGGAGGCCAGCAAGAGACCCAGTACTTC CASSFGGQQETQYF TRBV7-3 - - TRBJ2-5
TGCGCCAGCAGCCAACATTCTTCACTGGCTGAAGCTTTCTTT CASSQHSSLAEAFF TRBV4-1 - few TRBJ1-1
TGTGCCAGCAGCTTCATCGGGACAAGCACAGATACGCAGTATTTT CASSFIGTSTDTQYF TRBV11-1 - - TRBJ2-3
TGTGCCAGCAGCTCGATAACCTACGGGACTAGCACCTACGAGCAGTACTTC CASSSITYGTSTYEQYF TRBV5-6 TRBD2 - TRBJ2-7
TGTGCCAGCGGAGGGACTAGCGCCCGCTCCTACGAGCAGTACTTC CASGGTSARSYEQYF TRBV27 TRBD2 - TRBJ2-7
TGCGCCAGCGGGTCCTCCTACAATGAGCAGTTCTTC CASGSSYNEQFF TRBV4-1 - - TRBJ2-1
TGCGCCAGCTGCCAAGGGGGGTCAGGGTGGGTAGCGGGAGGTAATGAGCAGTTCTTC CASCQGGSGWVAGGNEQFF TRBV4-1 TRBD2 - TRBJ2-1
TGTGCCTGGAGTGTACGACTAGGTCCCGGGGAGCTGTTTTTT CAWSVRLGPGELFF TRBV30 - - TRBJ2-2
TGCGCCAGCAGCCAAGTCCAGGGGGCGCCCCCGAGGGGCTACACCTTC CASSQVQGAPPRGYTF TRBV4-1 TRBD1 - TRBJ1-2
TGTGCCAGCAGTTCCGGGGCAACTAATGAAAAACTGTTTTTT CASSSGATNEKLFF TRBV27 - - TRBJ1-4
TGTGCCAGCAGCGGGGATAAAGGCAAGCAGTACTTC CASSGDKGKQYF TRBV7-9 - - TRBJ2-7
TGTGCCAGTAGTACTATCGAAAAACTGTTTTTT CASSTIEKLFF TRBV19 - - TRBJ1-4
TGTGCCAGCAGCTCTCTTCTAGCGGGATTCACAGATACGCAGTATTTT CASSSLLAGFTDTQYF TRBV7-9 TRBD2 - TRBJ2-3
TGCAGCGTTGAAAAGATCGGGGAGCAGTTCTTC CSVEKIGEQFF TRBV29-1 - - TRBJ2-1
TGTGCCAGCAGTAAAGGCCTAGCTAACTATGGCTACACCTTC CASSKGLANYGYTF TRBV27 - - TRBJ1-2
TGTGCCAGCAGTTACGCGGCCAACCGAAGGGCTGAAGCTTTCTTT CASSYAANRRAEAFF TRBV6-5 - - TRBJ1-1